The 20 T cell receptor beta chains below come from one sample, sequenced in a study of T cell responses to AZD1222 COVID-19 vaccine. Generated by immunoSEQ multiplex PCR, the TCRdb table keeps only in-frame clones and is missing some. Of about 81,000 clones listed, approximately 89% are singletons. The input for sequencing was peripheral blood, taken 28 days after the second AZD1222 dose. The receptors originated from an adult who received the AZD1222 COVID-19 vaccine.

The V gene is TRBV28, the J gene TRBJ1-5; D gene unclear. V was clipped by 6 bases and J by 4 bases, with 4 bases between them. Germline CDR1 MDHEN, CDR2 SYDVKM. CDR3 length: 11 residues. The CDR3 DNA reads as TGTGCCAGCAGCATTAATCAGCCCCAGCATTTT. This encodes CASSINQPQHF.

This chain joins TRBV10-1 and TRBJ1-1, with D perhaps TRBD1 (6 bases). CDR1 is WNHNN, CDR2 SYGVQD, per germline (reference sequence). The V gene lost 5 bases and the J gene lost 4 bases, with 14 bases spanning the gap. The CDR3 runs 14 residues. CDR3 region: CASSFGGLGTEAFF. DNA of the CDR3: TGCGCCAGCAGTTTTGGGGGCTTGGGCACTGAAGCTTTCTTT.

This rearrangement joins TRBV5-1 to TRBJ1-3; D is unresolved. The CDR3 is 15 residues long. The V end lost 4 bases, the J end lost 0 bases, and 11 bases lay between the germline ends. Germline values: CDR1 SGHRS, CDR2 YFSETQ. The CDR3 loop reads CASSVGSSSGNTIYF. CDR3 DNA sequence: TGCGCCAGCAGCGTGGGCTCCTCCTCTGGAAACACCATATATTTT. Variable domain in full (rest from reference TRBV5-1 and TRBJ1-3): KAGVTQTPRYLIKTRGQQVTLSCSPISGHRSVSWYQQTPGQGLQFLFEYFSETQRNKGNFPGRFSGRQFSNSRSEMNVSTLELGDSALYLCASSVGSSSGNTIYFGEGSWLTVV.

V usage is TRBV4-1 and J usage is TRBJ2-2; TRBD2 might be the D (6 bases). The ends were cut back, 0 bases at V and 1 base at J, with 12 bases in the middle. The CDR3 is 17 amino acids. The germline V gene encodes CDR1 MGHRA and CDR2 YSYEKL. CDR3 region: CASSQDSRGENTGELFF. For the CDR3, the DNA is TGCGCCAGCAGCCAAGATAGCCGCGGGGAGAACACCGGGGAGCTGTTTTTT.

V and J are TRBV28 and TRBJ2-1; D remains unclear. CDR1 and CDR2 from the germline V gene are MDHEN and SYDVKM. Trimming cost V 10 bases and J 0 bases, with 10 bases left between them. The CDR3 has 13 amino acids. CDR3 in DNA: TGTGCCACCCGCCTAGGCTCCTACAATGAGCAGTTCTTC. It specifies CATRLGSYNEQFF.

This clone showed up just once. The chain joins TRBV5-1 to TRBJ1-1, with D hard to call. The CDR3 covers 13 residues. The germline V gene has CDR1 SGHRS and CDR2 YFSETQ. The V gene lost 5 bases and the J gene lost 0 bases, with 8 bases spanning the gap. Here the CDR3 reads CASRARLNTEAFF. For the CDR3, the DNA is TGCGCCAGCAGGGCGAGGTTGAACACTGAAGCTTTCTTT.

The chain uses TRBV6-5 and TRBJ2-3; D call uncertain. The germline V gene encodes CDR1 MNHEY and CDR2 SVGAGI. This CDR3 comprises 13 residues. The ends were cut back, 5 bases at V and 2 bases at J, with 8 bases in the middle. CDR3 in amino acids: CASSPRLTDTQYF. The CDR3 nucleotides read TGTGCCAGCAGTCCAAGACTCACAGATACGCAGTATTTT.

J is TRBJ1-5 and V is TRBV7-2; a weak D match, TRBD1 (5 bases). This CDR3 comprises 14 residues. V was shortened by 3 bases and J by 2 bases, with 8 bases between the two germline ends. Germline CDR1 and CDR2: SGHTA and FQGNSA. The CDR3 DNA sequence: TGTGCCAGCAGCTTGCAGGGTGGCAATCAGCCCCAGCATTTT. Its protein is CASSLQGGNQPQHF.

The rearrangement links TRBV6-5 to TRBJ2-2; 9 nucleotides match TRBD1. Trimming removed 7 bases from V and 5 bases from J; junction bases left unmatched: 5. The CDR3 is made up of 14 amino acids. Per the germline V gene, CDR1 is MNHEY and CDR2 is SVGAGI. The CDR3 region has the DNA TGTGCCAGCAAGTTGACAGGGGGAACCGGGGAGCTGTTTTTT. Protein sequence: CASKLTGGTGELFF.

The chain recombines TRBV29-1 with TRBJ1-2; no reliable D call. Trimming left V 1 base short and J 0 bases short, with 12 bases between. The CDR3 has 15 amino acids. Germline V lookup: CDR1 SQVTM, CDR2 ANQGSEA. The CDR3 DNA reads TGCAGCGTTGAAGTGAACCCCATGACTAACTATGGCTACACCTTC. Protein: CSVEVNPMTNYGYTF.

This rearrangement joins TRBV9 to TRBJ2-2; D might be TRBD2 (7 bases). The CDR3 totals 15 residues. Germline V gives CDR1 SGDLS, CDR2 YYNGEE. V was shortened by 6 bases and J by 7 bases, with 19 bases between the two germline ends. The CDR3 nucleotides are TGTGCCAGCAAGCCTAGCGGCAGGGGTATCGGGGAGCTGTTTTTT. Protein product: CASKPSGRGIGELFF.

The chain uses TRBV6-5 and TRBJ1-3; D unresolved. This CDR3 is 15 amino acids long. V lost 0 bases and J lost 1, with 7 bases in between. Germline V gives CDR1 MNHEY, CDR2 SVGAGI. CDR3 sequence reads: CASSYSGPSGNTIYF. In DNA, the CDR3 is TGTGCCAGCAGTTACTCAGGGCCTTCTGGAAACACCATATATTTT.

This chain links TRBV3-1 (or the pseudogene TRBV3-2) with TRBJ2-1; TRBD2 matches 8 bases. Trimming at V came to 0 bases and at J to 0 bases, leaving 10 bases not matched to a gene. This CDR3 spans 19 amino acids. From germline, CDR1 is LGHDT and CDR2 YNNKEL (reference sequence). As DNA, the CDR3 is TGTGCCAGCAGCCAAGAAAGCGGGAGTGATATCAGCTCCTACAATGAGCAGTTCTTC. This gives the protein CASSQESGSDISSYNEQFF.

This sequence joins TRBV20-1 and TRBJ1-5; D unresolved. Germline V gives CDR1 DFQATT, CDR2 SNEGSKA (reference sequence). This CDR3 is 11 amino acids long. V dropped 0 bases and J dropped 7 bases, with 4 bases sitting between them. DNA for the CDR3: TGCAGTGCTAGAGATTTCCAGCCCCAGCATTTT. This codes for CSARDFQPQHF.

The chain couples TRBV19 to TRBJ1-5; no firm D call. CDR3 length: 12 amino acids. Trimming removed 3 bases at V and 0 bases at J, with 0 bases between. CDR1 and CDR2 (germline): LNHDA, SQIVND (reference sequence). The CDR3 here is CASSISNQPQHF. The CDR3 DNA sequence: TGTGCCAGTAGTATTAGCAATCAGCCCCAGCATTTT.

The chain uses TRBV6-2 or TRBV6-3 and TRBJ2-3; 7 positions match TRBD2. The junction had 11 bases not matched to a gene; V was cut back by 1 base and J by 4 bases. Germline V gives CDR1 MNHEY, CDR2 SVGEGT. CDR3 length equals 17 residues. The CDR3 protein is CASSYYLRREQADTQYF. The CDR3 region has the DNA TGTGCCAGCAGTTACTACCTACGGCGGGAGCAAGCAGATACGCAGTATTTT.

The rearrangement links TRBV12-5 to TRBJ2-1; 7 positions match TRBD1. The length of the CDR3 is 16 residues. V shed 3 bases and J 0 bases; nucleotides not matched to a gene: 5. Germline CDR1 and CDR2: LGHNT and FRNRAP. Here the CDR3 DNA reads TGTGCTAGTGGTTTAGGTCCAGGGGGCTCCTACAATGAGCAGTTCTTC. Its translation: CASGLGPGGSYNEQFF.

This rearrangement joins TRBV6-5 to TRBJ1-6; possibly TRBD1 for D (5 bases). Germline V gene sequence: CDR1 MNHEY, CDR2 SVGAGI. Trimming removed 6 bases at V and 4 bases at J, with 13 bases between. The CDR3 has 15 residues. This chain's CDR3 is CASSLNRQYNSPLHF. The CDR3 bases are TGTGCCAGCAGCCTAAACAGGCAGTATAATTCACCCCTCCACTTT.

The CDR3 DNA is TGTGCAGAAGGGGTGGGGCTGTCTAATCAGCCCCAGCATTTT. This gives the protein CAEGVGLSNQPQHF. The genes are TRBV19 and TRBJ1-5; D perhaps matches TRBD1 (5 bases). The CDR3 runs 14 residues. Per the germline V gene, CDR1 is LNHDA and CDR2 is SQIVND (reference sequence).

The rearrangement uses TRBV7-9 and TRBJ2-5; D is perhaps TRBD1 (5 bases). Looked up from germline, CDR1 is SEHNR and CDR2 is FQNEAQ (reference sequence). V gave up 1 base and J gave up 5 bases, with 14 bases separating them. This CDR3 has 15 amino acids. The DNA for the CDR3 is TGTGCCAGCAGCTTAGTGGGATCTAAGGGGGAGACCCAGTACTTC. Translated, it gives CASSLVGSKGETQYF.